This TCR beta chain was observed in a study of blood T cell repertoires in COVID-19. Looking at the study overall: The origin of the acute and convalescent COVID-19 samples was the United States, Italy and Spain.

Per the original data handling: For nucleated cells, counts were estimated from reference gene primer amplification. This table comes from immunoSEQ multiplex PCR, and its TCRdb copy is limited to in-frame clones, with some not included. For V, J and clone size, that table is used; D and trimming come from the DNA. The table lists around 170,000 clones, about 81% of them singletons. The germline CDR1 and CDR2 sequences are MNHEY and SVGAGI. Trimming at V came to 7 bases and at J to 4 bases, leaving 9 bases not matched to a gene. There are 14 residues in the CDR3. Sequences were obtained from peripheral blood. The clonotype comes from a man aged 30-40 years with active or convalescent COVID-19. The V and J genes are TRBV6-5 and TRBJ1-1, with 7 bases lining up with TRBD1. DNA of the CDR3: TGTGCCAGCAACGGAGGGGGCATGGGCACTGAAGCTTTCTTT. This encodes CASNGGGMGTEAFF.